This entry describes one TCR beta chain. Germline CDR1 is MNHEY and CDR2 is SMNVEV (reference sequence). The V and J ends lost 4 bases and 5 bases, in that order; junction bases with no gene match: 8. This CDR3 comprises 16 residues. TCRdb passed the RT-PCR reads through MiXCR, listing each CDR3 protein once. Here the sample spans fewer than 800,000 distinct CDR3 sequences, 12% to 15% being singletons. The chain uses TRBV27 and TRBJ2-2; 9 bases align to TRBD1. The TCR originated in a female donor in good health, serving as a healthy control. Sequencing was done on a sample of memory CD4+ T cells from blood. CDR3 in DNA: TGTGCCAGCAGTTCCGGCGGACAGGGGAAGACCGGGGAGCTGTTTTTT. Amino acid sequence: CASSSGGQGKTGELFF.